This TCR beta chain originates from a study of control samples from healthy donors and cancer patients. The germline V and J ends were trimmed by 4 bases and 6 bases, with 21 bases remaining between them. The germline V gene has CDR1 KGHSH and CDR2 LQKENI. The CDR3 loop spans 16 amino acids. Measured with immunoSEQ multiplex PCR; TCRdb has only the in-frame clones, and not every one. The table has about 110,000 clones, approximately 87% seen once. This chain uses TRBV18 with TRBJ1-2; perhaps TRBD1 as D (5 bases). The clonotype was recovered from a woman aged 55-69 years with lung cancer. The sequencing input was PBMCs. CDR3 loop: CASSHNRDGHGDGYTF. The CDR3, as DNA: TGTGCCAGCTCACACAATAGGGACGGCCATGGGGATGGCTACACCTTC.